The following is a T cell receptor (beta chain) sequence with its context. Its antigen remains unidentified. The V gene's germline CDR1 is DFQATT and CDR2 SNEGSKA (reference sequence). The CDR3 totals 14 residues. The sample comes from a study of monozygotic twins with inflammatory bowel disease. Study-wide results and limits: Whereas healthy co-twins had higher TCRbeta diversity (inverse Simpson), IBD patients had lower diversity.

The authors used roughly 3.5 ug of total RNA per TCR library. TCRdb re-called the 5' RACE reads and catalogs CDR3 proteins one per entry, DNA excluded. Its clone listing holds about 380,000 distinct CDR3 sequences. The sequenced sample was blood. This clonotype was sampled from a human donor with ulcerative colitis or Crohn's disease, or a healthy co-twin of an affected twin (not recorded which). This chain uses TRBV20-1 with TRBJ2-4; TCRdb returns TRBD1, unconfirmable since there is no DNA. The chain's CDR3 is CSARVTGAKNIQYF.